This TCR beta chain is drawn from a study of OX40 agonist ivuxolimab in advanced cancers. Background on the study: Ivuxolimab is a fully human IgG2 antibody that activates OX40 (CD134).

TCRdb keeps only in-frame clones here, not all; method: immunoSEQ multiplex PCR. The sample includes about 63,000 clones, about nine tenths seen only once; the top ten take about 4%. Study-wide results and caveats: The study found that CD8+ T cells averaged more expanded clones than CD4+. Partial responders treated at 0.1-3.0 mg/kg exhibited clonal expansion among the lowest measured.

V was cut by 6 bases and J by 8 bases, with 8 bases left in between. This CDR3 contains 11 residues. Germline CDR1 and CDR2: MDHEN and SYDVKM. With respect to this clone: What it binds is not known.

Blood got drawn at baseline, again on cycle 4 day 1, and then on cycle 7 day 1. This sequence originates from an adult with an advanced solid tumor such as melanoma, head and neck, liver or kidney cancer. The chain employs TRBV28 and TRBJ2-4; D ambiguous. Here the sequenced sample was CD4+ or CD8+ T cells sorted from blood, taken in a trial of the OX40 agonist ivuxolimab. The chain's CDR3 is CASSQWDIQYF. The CDR3 DNA sequence: TGTGCCAGCAGCCAATGGGACATTCAGTACTTC.